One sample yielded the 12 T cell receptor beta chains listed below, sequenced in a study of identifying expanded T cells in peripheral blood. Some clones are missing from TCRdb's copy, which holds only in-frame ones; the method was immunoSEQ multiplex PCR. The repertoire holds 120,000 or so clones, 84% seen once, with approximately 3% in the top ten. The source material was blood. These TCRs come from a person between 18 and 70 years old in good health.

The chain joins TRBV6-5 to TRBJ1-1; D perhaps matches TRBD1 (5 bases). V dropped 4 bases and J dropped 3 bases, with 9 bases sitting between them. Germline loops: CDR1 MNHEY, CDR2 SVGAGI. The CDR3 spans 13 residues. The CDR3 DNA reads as TGTGCCAGCAGTTTGAGGGACTACACTGAAGCTTTCTTT. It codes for CASSLRDYTEAFF.

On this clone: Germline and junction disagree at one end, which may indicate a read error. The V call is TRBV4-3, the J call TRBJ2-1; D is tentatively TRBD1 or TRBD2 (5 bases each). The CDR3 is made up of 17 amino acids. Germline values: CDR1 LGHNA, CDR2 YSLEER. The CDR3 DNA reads TGCGCCGGCAGCCAAGAATTAATGGGGGTCTCTTGGAATGAGCAGTTCTTC. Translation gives CAGSQELMGVSWNEQFF.

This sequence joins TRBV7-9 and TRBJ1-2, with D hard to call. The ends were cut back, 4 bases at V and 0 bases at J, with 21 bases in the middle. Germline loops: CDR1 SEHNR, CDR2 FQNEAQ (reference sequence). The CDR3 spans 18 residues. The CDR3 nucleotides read TGTGCCAGCAGCTGGAGGCGTACGGCAGCTACAGCTAACTATGGCTACACCTTC. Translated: CASSWRRTAATANYGYTF. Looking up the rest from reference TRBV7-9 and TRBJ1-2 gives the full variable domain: DTGVSQNPRHKITKRGQNVTFRCDPISEHNRLYWYRQTLGQGPEFLTYFQNEAQLEKSRLLSDRFSAERPKGSFSTLEIQRTEQGDSAMYLCASSWRRTAATANYGYTFGSGTRLTVV.

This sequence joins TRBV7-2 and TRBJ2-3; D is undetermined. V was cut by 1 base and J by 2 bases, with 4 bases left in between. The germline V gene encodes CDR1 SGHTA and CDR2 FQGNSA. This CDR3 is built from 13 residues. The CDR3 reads CASSLDYTDTQYF. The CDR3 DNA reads TGTGCCAGCAGCTTAGACTACACAGATACGCAGTATTTT.

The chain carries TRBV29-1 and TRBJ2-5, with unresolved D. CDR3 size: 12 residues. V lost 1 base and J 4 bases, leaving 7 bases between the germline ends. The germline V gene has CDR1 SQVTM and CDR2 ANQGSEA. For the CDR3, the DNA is TGCAGCGTTGAAGGGGTTGGAGAGACCCAGTACTTC. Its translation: CSVEGVGETQYF.

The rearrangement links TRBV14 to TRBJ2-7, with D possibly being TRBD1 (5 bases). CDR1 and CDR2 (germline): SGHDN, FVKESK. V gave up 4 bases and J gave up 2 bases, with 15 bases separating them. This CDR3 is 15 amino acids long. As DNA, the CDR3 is TGTGCCAGCAGCCCGCCTGGGGCTTACCCCTACGAGCAGTACTTC. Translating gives CASSPPGAYPYEQYF.

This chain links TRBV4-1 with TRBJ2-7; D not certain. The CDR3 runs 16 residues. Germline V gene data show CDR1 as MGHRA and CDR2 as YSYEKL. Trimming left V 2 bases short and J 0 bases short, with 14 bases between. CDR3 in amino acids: CASSQNTLPSSYEQYF. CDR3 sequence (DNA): TGCGCCAGCAGCCAAAACACGCTACCGAGCTCCTACGAGCAGTACTTC.

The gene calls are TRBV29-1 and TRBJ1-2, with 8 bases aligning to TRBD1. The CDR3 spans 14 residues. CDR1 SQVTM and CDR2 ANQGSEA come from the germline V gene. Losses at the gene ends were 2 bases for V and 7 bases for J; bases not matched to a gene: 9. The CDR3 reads CSVETTGEKSGYTF. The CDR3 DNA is TGCAGCGTTGAAACGACAGGGGAGAAGAGTGGCTACACCTTC.

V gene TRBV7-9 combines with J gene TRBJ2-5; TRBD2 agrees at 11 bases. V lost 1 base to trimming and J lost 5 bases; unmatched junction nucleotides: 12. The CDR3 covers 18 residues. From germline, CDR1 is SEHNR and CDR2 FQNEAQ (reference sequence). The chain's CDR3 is CASSLEGLAVMSWETQYF. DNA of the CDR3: TGTGCCAGCAGCTTAGAGGGACTAGCGGTGATGTCCTGGGAGACCCAGTACTTC.

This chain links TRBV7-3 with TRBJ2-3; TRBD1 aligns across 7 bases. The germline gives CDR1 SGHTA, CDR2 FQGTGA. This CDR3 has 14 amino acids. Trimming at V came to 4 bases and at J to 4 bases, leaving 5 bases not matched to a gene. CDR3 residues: CASSSRQGADTQYF. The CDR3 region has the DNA TGTGCCAGCAGCTCCCGACAGGGAGCAGATACGCAGTATTTT.

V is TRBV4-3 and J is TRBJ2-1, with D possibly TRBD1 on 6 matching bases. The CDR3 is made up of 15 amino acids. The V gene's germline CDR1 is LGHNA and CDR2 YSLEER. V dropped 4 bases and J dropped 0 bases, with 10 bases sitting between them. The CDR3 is CASSPGVSSYNEQFF. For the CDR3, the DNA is TGCGCCAGCAGCCCAGGGGTGTCCTCCTACAATGAGCAGTTCTTC.

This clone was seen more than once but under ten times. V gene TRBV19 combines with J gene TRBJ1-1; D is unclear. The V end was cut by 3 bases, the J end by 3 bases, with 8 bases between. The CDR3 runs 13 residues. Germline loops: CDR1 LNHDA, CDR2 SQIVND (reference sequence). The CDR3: CASSIKGDTEAFF. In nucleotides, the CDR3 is TGTGCCAGTAGTATTAAGGGTGACACTGAAGCTTTCTTT.